These 27 T cell receptor beta chains originate from one sample sequenced in a study of OX40 agonist ivuxolimab in advanced cancers. Sequenced by immunoSEQ multiplex PCR; TCRdb stores in-frame clones only, minus some. The data contain tens of thousands of clones, roughly 80% of them singletons. The source was CD4+ or CD8+ T cells sorted from blood, collected in a trial of the OX40 agonist ivuxolimab. These receptors were collected from an adult with an advanced solid tumor such as melanoma, head and neck, liver or kidney cancer.

The chain is built from TRBV5-4 and TRBJ2-3; the D gene is possibly TRBD2 (6 bases). V shed 1 base and J shed 3 bases, with 21 bases lying between them. Germline V lookup: CDR1 SGHNT, CDR2 YYREEE (reference sequence). The CDR3 totals 18 residues. The CDR3 sequence is CASSLLGLGEGGTDTQYF. In DNA, the CDR3 is TGTGCCAGCAGCTTGTTAGGGTTGGGGGAAGGAGGGACAGATACGCAGTATTTT.

About this clone: Other DNA sequences in this specimen translate into the identical CDR3. This chain joins TRBV30 and TRBJ2-1, with 8 nucleotides matching TRBD2. The CDR3 runs to 15 residues. The J segment lost 2 bases and the V segment lost 3 bases, leaving 6 bases of the junction unmatched. Per germline, CDR1 GTSNPN and CDR2 SVGIG (reference sequence). The CDR3 bases are TGTGCCTGGAGGGCCCTAGCGGGTGCCTACAATGAGCAGTTCTTC. Translated: CAWRALAGAYNEQFF. The whole variable domain, filled in from reference TRBV30 and TRBJ2-1, reads SQTIHQWPATLVQPVGSPLSLECTVEGTSNPNLYWYRQAAGRGLQLLFYSVGIGQISSEVPQNLSASRPQDRQFILSSKKLLLSDSGFYLCAWRALAGAYNEQFFGPGTRLTVL.

CDR3 sequence: CASRRDRSYTEAFF. CDR3 DNA: TGTGCCAGTAGGCGGGACCGATCCTACACTGAAGCTTTCTTT. The chain joins TRBV19 to TRBJ1-1; tentatively, D is TRBD1 (5 bases). The germline V and J ends were trimmed by 6 bases and 3 bases, with 14 bases remaining between them. CDR3 length equals 14 residues. The germline gives CDR1 LNHDA, CDR2 SQIVND (reference sequence).

The chain couples TRBV18 to TRBJ2-5; perhaps TRBD1 as D (6 bases). This CDR3 is 15 amino acids long. CDR1 and CDR2 (germline): KGHSH, LQKENI. V lost 3 bases to trimming and J lost 3 bases, with 14 bases between them. This chain's CDR3 is CASSPRQGMEETQYF. The DNA of the CDR3 is TGTGCCAGCTCACCGAGGCAGGGGATGGAAGAGACCCAGTACTTC.

The chain employs TRBV19 and TRBJ1-1, with a possible D match to TRBD1 (5 bases). This CDR3 comprises 13 residues. Per germline, CDR1 LNHDA and CDR2 SQIVND (reference sequence). The ends were cut back, 9 bases at V and 1 base at J, with 12 bases in the middle. In nucleotides, the CDR3 is TGTGCCAGCTACAGGAAGGCGAACACTGAAGCTTTCTTT. This sequence encodes CASYRKANTEAFF.

The chain carries TRBV7-6 and TRBJ2-2; D perhaps matches TRBD1 (5 bases). CDR3 length equals 17 residues. Germline lookup yields CDR1 SGHVS and CDR2 FNYEAQ. V lost 5 bases, J lost 0 bases, and 16 bases lay in between. The CDR3 DNA sequence: TGTGCCAGCAGCACAGGAGCCGCCCCCACGAACACCGGGGAGCTGTTTTTT. Translating it yields CASSTGAAPTNTGELFF. The whole variable domain, remainder taken from reference TRBV7-6 and TRBJ2-2, is GAGVSQSPRYKVTKRGQDVALRCDPISGHVSLYWYRQALGQGPEFLTYFNYEAQQDKSGLPNDRFSAERPEGSISTLTIQRTEQRDSAMYRCASSTGAAPTNTGELFFGEGSRLTVL.

The chain is built from TRBV6-4 and TRBJ2-7; 13 nucleotides line up with TRBD2. V lost 5 bases and J lost 6; bases outside the gene matches: 4. Germline V gene lookup returns CDR1 MRHNA and CDR2 SNTAGT. The CDR3 runs to 14 residues. Here the CDR3 reads CASSLLAGGSEQYF. For the CDR3, the DNA is TGTGCCAGCAGTCTACTAGCGGGAGGGAGCGAGCAGTACTTC.

J is TRBJ1-4 and V is TRBV7-2; D may be TRBD1 (6 bases). The V gene lost 3 bases and the J gene lost 7 bases, with 9 bases spanning the gap. Per the germline V gene, CDR1 is SGHTA and CDR2 is FQGNSA. This CDR3 is built from 13 residues. The CDR3 region has the DNA TGTGCCAGCAGCTTGGGGACACTTGAAAAACTGTTTTTT. Protein: CASSLGTLEKLFF.

This clone was counted a single time. This chain connects TRBV7-9 to TRBJ1-1; tentatively, D is TRBD1 (5 bases). With 1 base removed from V and 2 bases from J, the gap between germline ends came to 8 bases. In germline, CDR1 is SEHNR, CDR2 FQNEAQ (reference sequence). This CDR3 contains 14 residues. This chain's CDR3 is CASSLGGDNTEAFF. Here the CDR3 DNA reads TGTGCCAGCAGCTTAGGAGGGGATAACACTGAAGCTTTCTTT.

The chain employs TRBV7-2 and TRBJ2-7; D unresolved. The germline V and J ends were trimmed by 0 bases and 1 base, with 7 bases remaining between them. Germline V gives CDR1 SGHTA, CDR2 FQGNSA. This CDR3 spans 14 amino acids. CDR3 sequence (DNA): TGTGCCAGCAGCTTAGCGTTGTCTTCCTACGAGCAGTACTTC. Protein sequence: CASSLALSSYEQYF.

This sequence joins TRBV7-9 and TRBJ1-1, with D uncertain. Trimming stripped 1 base from V and 0 bases from J, with 15 bases between. CDR1 and CDR2 from the germline V gene are SEHNR and FQNEAQ (reference sequence). The CDR3 runs 17 residues. CDR3 loop: CASSLGRRLEMNTEAFF. CDR3 nucleotide sequence: TGTGCCAGCAGCTTAGGGAGGAGGCTGGAGATGAACACTGAAGCTTTCTTT.

This sequence joins TRBV30 and TRBJ1-1, with TRBD1 matching over 7 bases. After removal of 3 bases from V and 1 base from J, the junction contained 11 bases not matched to a gene. The CDR3 length is 16 residues. CDR1 is GTSNPN and CDR2 is SVGIG in the germline V gene (reference sequence). The CDR3 DNA reads TGTGCCTGGAGCGCCCCTTACAGGGGCGAGAACACTGAAGCTTTCTTT. Its translation is CAWSAPYRGENTEAFF.

The chain couples TRBV6-5 to TRBJ2-2, with a possible D match to TRBD2 (6 bases). V shed 8 bases and J shed 3 bases, with 10 bases lying between them. The CDR3 is made up of 13 amino acids. The V gene's germline CDR1 is MNHEY and CDR2 SVGAGI. The CDR3 here is CASGGADTGELFF. The CDR3 bases are TGTGCCAGCGGAGGGGCCGACACCGGGGAGCTGTTTTTT.

The rearrangement uses TRBV7-3 and TRBJ2-1; TRBD1 agrees at 7 bases. CDR3 size: 15 residues. Germline-derived CDR1 and CDR2 are SGHTA and FQGTGA. The junction had 4 bases not matched to a gene; V was cut back by 3 bases and J by 2 bases. CDR3 sequence (DNA): TGTGCCAGCAGCTTCGACAGGGCCACCTACAATGAGCAGTTCTTC. It is translated as CASSFDRATYNEQFF.

The genes are TRBV11-2 and TRBJ2-1, with D possibly being TRBD1 or TRBD2 (5 bases each). This CDR3 contains 15 residues. CDR1 is SGHAT, CDR2 FQNNGV, per germline. The ends were cut back, 5 bases at V and 1 base at J, with 12 bases in the middle. This CDR3 reads CASSPMGESYNEQFF. The CDR3 bases are TGTGCCAGCAGCCCCATGGGGGAGTCCTACAATGAGCAGTTCTTC.

The chain combines TRBV7-6 with TRBJ1-5; D remains ambiguous. Per the germline V gene, CDR1 is SGHVS and CDR2 is FNYEAQ. The CDR3 extends over 14 amino acids. Trimming left V 0 bases short and J 6 bases short, with 9 bases between. The CDR3 coding sequence is TGTGCCAGCAGCTTAGCGATAAGCGGTCAGCCCCAGCATTTT. Translated: CASSLAISGQPQHF.

The sample holds a few counts of this clone. The chain recombines TRBV7-9 with TRBJ1-3, with D possibly being TRBD1 (5 bases). The CDR3 runs 14 residues. Trimming removed 4 bases at V and 3 bases at J, with 10 bases between. Germline V gives CDR1 SEHNR, CDR2 FQNEAQ (reference sequence). The chain's CDR3 is CASSSGFGGNTIYF. In nucleotides, the CDR3 is TGTGCCAGCAGCTCAGGGTTCGGTGGAAACACCATATATTTT. Full variable domain (outside the CDR3, taken from reference TRBV7-9 and TRBJ1-3): DTGVSQNPRHKITKRGQNVTFRCDPISEHNRLYWYRQTLGQGPEFLTYFQNEAQLEKSRLLSDRFSAERPKGSFSTLEIQRTEQGDSAMYLCASSSGFGGNTIYFGEGSWLTVV.

Regarding this clone: Germline and junction disagree at one end, which may indicate a read error. The chain has TRBV7-2 and TRBJ2-1, with 12 bases fitting TRBD2. CDR1 and CDR2 from the germline V gene are SGHTA and FQGNSA. CDR3 length: 14 amino acids. The DNA of the CDR3 is TGTGCCAGCAGCTTGCTAGCGGGGGGGCCAGGTCAGATCTTC. Translated: CASSLLAGGPGQIF.

V usage is TRBV5-1 and J usage is TRBJ1-2; the D gene is possibly TRBD1 (5 bases). The CDR3 is made up of 15 amino acids. Trimming left V 1 base short and J 4 bases short, with 14 bases between. The germline V gene has CDR1 SGHRS and CDR2 YFSETQ. This CDR3 is CASSLLGGDFYGYTF. The CDR3 bases are TGCGCCAGCAGCTTGCTGGGAGGGGACTTCTATGGCTACACCTTC.

The J gene is TRBJ2-5, the V gene TRBV7-2; perhaps TRBD1 as D (5 bases). V lost 5 bases and J 3 bases, leaving 10 bases between the germline ends. The CDR3 sequence is 13 residues long. Germline assignment: CDR1 SGHTA and CDR2 FQGNSA. The DNA for the CDR3 is TGTGCCAGCAGCAGAGGACACAAAGAGACCCAGTACTTC. As protein: CASSRGHKETQYF.

V gene TRBV29-1 combines with J gene TRBJ2-7; D assignment may be TRBD1 or TRBD2 (5 bases each). CDR1 is SQVTM, CDR2 ANQGSEA, per germline. The CDR3 extends over 12 amino acids. Trimming cost V 6 bases and J 0 bases, with 9 bases left between them. The CDR3 loop reads CSVGDGSYEQYF. The DNA of the CDR3 is TGCAGCGTAGGGGACGGCTCCTACGAGCAGTACTTC.

This chain links TRBV5-1 with TRBJ2-3; D is possibly TRBD2 (5 bases). Per germline, CDR1 SGHRS and CDR2 YFSETQ. Trimming cost V 0 bases and J 0 bases, with 11 bases left between them. The CDR3 runs 16 residues. This CDR3 reads CASSLGIGISTDTQYF. DNA of the CDR3: TGCGCCAGCAGCTTGGGTATCGGGATTAGCACAGATACGCAGTATTTT. Based on the CDR3 plus reference TRBV5-1 and TRBJ2-3, the full variable domain is KAGVTQTPRYLIKTRGQQVTLSCSPISGHRSVSWYQQTPGQGLQFLFEYFSETQRNKGNFPGRFSGRQFSNSRSEMNVSTLELGDSALYLCASSLGIGISTDTQYFGPGTRLTVL.

The V gene is TRBV7-2, the J gene TRBJ1-1; 8 bases match TRBD1. Germline CDR1 reads SGHTA; CDR2 reads FQGNSA. The CDR3 has 14 residues. Unmatched junction bases numbered 7, after V lost 4 bases and J lost 6 bases. CDR3 residues: CASSSQGATAEAFF. The CDR3 DNA follows: TGTGCCAGCAGCTCTCAGGGGGCTACGGCTGAAGCTTTCTTT.

The gene calls are TRBV9 and TRBJ1-2; no clear D gene. The V end was cut by 3 bases, the J end by 2 bases, with 2 bases between. Germline CDR1 and CDR2: SGDLS and YYNGEE. The CDR3 length is 11 residues. CDR3 coding DNA: TGTGCCAGCAGCGCGAACTATGGCTACACCTTC. As protein: CASSANYGYTF.

This rearrangement joins TRBV11-3 to TRBJ2-3; 9 bases map to TRBD2. Germline CDR1 reads SGHNT; CDR2 reads YENEEA. This CDR3 spans 15 amino acids. The junction had 7 bases not matched to a gene; V was cut back by 5 bases and J by 4 bases. In DNA, the CDR3 is TGTGCCAGCAGCCTCCGACTAGCGGAGGCAGATACGCAGTATTTT. It codes for CASSLRLAEADTQYF. Using reference TRBV11-3 and TRBJ2-3 for the parts outside the CDR3, the full variable domain is EAGVVQSPRYKIIEKKQPVAFWCNPISGHNTLYWYLQNLGQGPELLIRYENEEAVDDSQLPKDRFSAERLKGVDSTLKIQPAELGDSAVYLCASSLRLAEADTQYFGPGTRLTVL.

This clone showed up just a few times. The rearrangement links TRBV6-1 to TRBJ2-5; 9 bases align to TRBD2. This CDR3 is 16 amino acids long. V dropped 0 bases and J dropped 5; count of bases not matched to a gene: 7. CDR1 and CDR2 from the germline V gene are MNHNS and SASEGT. This CDR3 is CASSEALSGRGETQYF. Here the CDR3 DNA reads TGTGCCAGCAGTGAAGCGCTTAGCGGGAGAGGGGAGACCCAGTACTTC.

Comments on this clone: Other DNA sequences in the sample encode the same CDR3. The genes are TRBV11-2 and TRBJ2-3; no definite D call. Trimming stripped 1 base from V and 5 bases from J, with 1 base between. The germline V gene encodes CDR1 SGHAT and CDR2 FQNNGV. The CDR3 totals 11 residues. CDR3 amino acids: CASSLGDTQYF. The CDR3 coding sequence is TGTGCCAGCAGCTTAGGAGATACGCAGTATTTT.